These 29 T cell receptor beta chains share one sample of origin, sequenced in a study of blood T cell repertoires in COVID-19. Sequencing was performed with immunoSEQ multiplex PCR; in TCRdb, only in-frame clones are kept and a portion is missing. The sample has under 150,000 clones, 88% seen once; the top ten hold roughly 2%. Sequencing was done on a sample of peripheral blood. All receptors derive from a human donor in a cohort sampled during active COVID-19.

This sequence joins TRBV6-5 and TRBJ1-1; 9 bases agree with TRBD1. The V segment lost 7 bases and the J segment 4 bases; nucleotides outside the gene matches: 1. Germline lookup yields CDR1 MNHEY and CDR2 SVGAGI. The CDR3 sequence is 12 residues long. The CDR3 region has the DNA TGTGCCAGCAAGGACAGGGGCACTGAAGCTTTCTTT. This translates into CASKDRGTEAFF.

The chain uses TRBV2 and TRBJ2-7; TRBD2 matches at 7 bases. Trimming removed 6 bases from V and 3 bases from J; junction bases left unmatched: 2. This CDR3 has 12 residues. Germline values: CDR1 SNHLY, CDR2 FYNNEI. This chain's CDR3 is CASRGEGYEQYF. The CDR3 DNA sequence: TGTGCCAGCAGAGGGGAGGGCTACGAGCAGTACTTC.

The sample holds one count of this clone. The chain recombines TRBV28 with TRBJ1-5, with TRBD1 matching over 8 bases. In germline, CDR1 is MDHEN, CDR2 SYDVKM. J was trimmed by 0 bases and V by 4 bases; bases with no gene match: 5. The CDR3 has 16 amino acids. The CDR3 loop reads CASSSTGQASNQPQHF. The DNA for the CDR3 is TGTGCCAGCAGTTCAACGGGACAGGCTAGCAATCAGCCCCAGCATTTT.

The chain links TRBV7-9 to TRBJ1-1; D is possibly TRBD1 (6 bases). The CDR3 spans 15 residues. Trimming stripped 2 bases from V and 3 bases from J, with 13 bases between. Per germline, CDR1 SEHNR and CDR2 FQNEAQ (reference sequence). CDR3: CASSLLGQLDTEAFF. CDR3 nucleotides: TGTGCCAGCAGCTTACTAGGACAGCTAGACACTGAAGCTTTCTTT.

This clone was detected a few times. The chain uses TRBV2 and TRBJ2-5; no reliable D call. V gave up 6 bases and J gave up 3 bases, with 8 bases separating them. The CDR3 spans 12 residues. The germline V gene encodes CDR1 SNHLY and CDR2 FYNNEI. The CDR3 protein is CASRREEETQYF. The CDR3 nucleotides are TGTGCCAGCAGACGAGAGGAAGAGACCCAGTACTTC.

This sequence joins TRBV6-5 and TRBJ1-1, with TRBD1 matching 8 bases. Germline V gene sequence: CDR1 MNHEY, CDR2 SVGAGI. V shed 5 bases and J 6 bases; nucleotides not matched to a gene: 11. The CDR3 consists of 15 residues. This CDR3 reads CASSPQDRAGAEAFF. The DNA for the CDR3 is TGTGCCAGCAGTCCCCAGGACAGGGCGGGCGCTGAAGCTTTCTTT.

The rearrangement joins TRBV19 to TRBJ2-3; 7 bases map to TRBD2. From germline, CDR1 is LNHDA and CDR2 SQIVND (reference sequence). V gave up 2 bases and J gave up 0 bases; unmatched junction bases: 5. This CDR3 is built from 16 residues. CDR3 DNA sequence: TGTGCCAGTAGTATATCCAGCGGGGCTAGCACAGATACGCAGTATTTT. Its translation: CASSISSGASTDTQYF.

As to this clone: Additional DNA sequences in this sample encode the identical CDR3. The chain links TRBV6-5 to TRBJ2-5, with 7 bases aligning to TRBD1. The CDR3 is made up of 14 amino acids. The V segment lost 6 bases and the J segment 1 base; nucleotides outside the gene matches: 5. Germline-derived CDR1 and CDR2 are MNHEY and SVGAGI. CDR3 nucleotides: TGTGCCAGCAGGCCTTCAGGGGGCCAAGAGACCCAGTACTTC. Translation: CASRPSGGQETQYF.

This chain uses TRBV19 with TRBJ2-1; TRBD2 matches 15 bases. CDR1 LNHDA and CDR2 SQIVND come from the germline V gene (reference sequence). Trimming took 10 bases from V and 2 from J; bases not matched to a gene: 6. This CDR3 spans 16 amino acids. Here the CDR3 reads CANGTSGRLTYNEQFF. In nucleotides, the CDR3 is TGTGCCAATGGGACTAGCGGGAGGTTGACCTACAATGAGCAGTTCTTC.

The chain joins TRBV7-2 to TRBJ2-1, with 7 bases that match TRBD2. Germline trimming cut 0 bases from V and 2 bases from J; bases unmatched to any gene: 1. Germline V gene lookup returns CDR1 SGHTA and CDR2 FQGNSA. This CDR3 has 15 residues. CDR3 residues: CASSLASGPYNEQFF. The CDR3 DNA reads as TGTGCCAGCAGCTTAGCTAGCGGGCCCTACAATGAGCAGTTCTTC.

A word on this clone: At one end, the junction sequence differs from germline, possibly due to a read error. V and J are TRBV7-7 and TRBJ2-7; no clear D. Germline V gives CDR1 SSHAT, CDR2 FNYEAQ (reference sequence). This CDR3 has 15 amino acids. The CDR3 spells CASSLVYGTDYEQYF. Written as DNA, the CDR3 is TGTGCTAGCAGCTTAGTTTACGGCACAGACTACGAGCAGTACTTC. Full variable domain (remainder filled in from reference TRBV7-7 and TRBJ2-7): GAGVSQSPRYKVTKRGQDVTLRCDPISSHATLYWYQQALGQGPEFLTYFNYEAQPDKSGLPSDRFSAERPEGSISTLTIQRTEQRDSAMYRCASSLVYGTDYEQYFGPGTRLTVT.

The V and J genes are TRBV10-3 and TRBJ1-1; D is uncertain. CDR3 size: 13 residues. Germline-derived CDR1 and CDR2 are ENHRY and SYGVKD. Trimming took 7 bases from V and 5 from J, leaving 14 bases between them. The CDR3 DNA is TGTGCCATCAAGGGAGTGGGGTCGACTGAAGCTTTCTTT. Translating gives CAIKGVGSTEAFF.

The rearrangement uses TRBV6-2 or TRBV6-3 and TRBJ2-2; a possible D gene is TRBD1 (6 bases). This CDR3 has 13 residues. CDR1 is MNHEY, CDR2 SVGEGT, per germline. V dropped 2 bases and J dropped 5 bases, with 6 bases sitting between them. The CDR3 region is CASSYRGTGELFF. The CDR3 nucleotides read TGTGCCAGCAGTTACAGGGGGACCGGGGAGCTGTTTTTT.

The V gene is TRBV11-2, the J gene TRBJ1-4, with D possibly TRBD1 on 5 matching bases. The CDR3 extends over 15 amino acids. CDR1 and CDR2 from the germline V gene are SGHAT and FQNNGV. V lost 4 bases to trimming and J lost 7 bases, with 16 bases between them. The CDR3 sequence: CASSSRTSSFEKLFF. The CDR3 bases are TGTGCCAGCAGCTCCCGGACAAGTTCATTTGAAAAACTGTTTTTT.

The chain joins TRBV10-3 to TRBJ2-7; D gene ambiguous. From germline, CDR1 is ENHRY and CDR2 SYGVKD. V was cut by 0 bases and J by 7 bases, with 7 bases left in between. The CDR3 length is 12 residues. As DNA, the CDR3 is TGTGCCATCAGTGAGTCAGTGAGGGAGCAGTACTTC. It codes for CAISESVREQYF.

The chain uses TRBV4-3 and TRBJ1-2, with D perhaps TRBD1 (5 bases). The CDR3 runs 16 residues. Germline values: CDR1 LGHNA, CDR2 YSLEER. V was clipped by 0 bases and J by 7 bases, with 18 bases between them. The CDR3 DNA reads TGCGCCAGCAGCCAAGAAAGCGCCAGGGTGGGGGGTGGCTACACCTTC. Amino acid sequence: CASSQESARVGGGYTF.

The chain links TRBV14 to TRBJ2-1; 10 bases match TRBD2. This CDR3 is built from 16 residues. The junction had 5 bases not matched to a gene; V was cut back by 4 bases and J by 2 bases. Looked up from germline, CDR1 is SGHDN and CDR2 is FVKESK. In DNA, the CDR3 is TGTGCCAGCAGCCGTCTAGCGGGGGCCGCCTACAATGAGCAGTTCTTC. Translation gives CASSRLAGAAYNEQFF.

This clone turned up a few times. The V gene is TRBV7-8, the J gene TRBJ1-6; tentative D call: TRBD1 (5 bases). Germline V CDR1 and CDR2: SGHVS, FQNEAQ. The germline V and J ends were trimmed by 1 base and 9 bases, with 13 bases remaining between them. The CDR3 covers 15 residues. DNA of the CDR3: TGTGCCAGCAGCTTAGAGGGGAATTTGCTTTCACCCCTCCACTTT. Its translation: CASSLEGNLLSPLHF.

This chain links TRBV5-6 with TRBJ1-2; 9 bases agree with TRBD1. Germline trimming cut 4 bases from V and 2 bases from J; bases unmatched to any gene: 9. Germline V gives CDR1 SGHDT, CDR2 YYEEEE. The CDR3 is 16 amino acids. Here the CDR3 DNA reads TGTGCCAGCAGCCGTCCCGGGACAGGGTCGAACTATGGCTACACCTTC. Its translation: CASSRPGTGSNYGYTF. The full variable domain, completed using reference TRBV5-6 and TRBJ1-2, is DAGVTQSPTHLIKTRGQQVTLRCSPKSGHDTVSWYQQALGQGPQFIFQYYEEEERQRGNFPDRFSGHQFPNYSSELNVNALLLGDSALYLCASSRPGTGSNYGYTFGSGTRLTVV.

The V and J genes are TRBV7-2 and TRBJ2-5; 7 bases are shared with TRBD2. The ends lost 5 bases at V and 5 bases at J; junction bases unmatched: 8. Germline V gene data show CDR1 as SGHTA and CDR2 as FQGNSA. The CDR3 totals 14 residues. CDR3 sequence reads: CASSPQGGRETQYF. For the CDR3, the DNA is TGTGCCAGCAGCCCTCAGGGAGGGAGGGAGACCCAGTACTTC.

The chain joins TRBV5-1 to TRBJ2-3; 7 bases line up with TRBD1. Germline lookup yields CDR1 SGHRS and CDR2 YFSETQ. The CDR3 is made up of 14 amino acids. Germline trimming cut 4 bases from V and 7 bases from J; bases unmatched to any gene: 9. CDR3 loop: CASSPGQSVNTQYF. In nucleotides, the CDR3 is TGCGCCAGCAGCCCGGGACAGAGTGTAAATACGCAGTATTTT. The full variable domain, completed using reference TRBV5-1 and TRBJ2-3, is KAGVTQTPRYLIKTRGQQVTLSCSPISGHRSVSWYQQTPGQGLQFLFEYFSETQRNKGNFPGRFSGRQFSNSRSEMNVSTLELGDSALYLCASSPGQSVNTQYFGPGTRLTVL.

The chain links TRBV25-1 to TRBJ2-7, with TRBD1 matching 7 bases. This CDR3 spans 15 amino acids. V shed 4 bases, J shed 2 bases, and the junction held 8 bases outside the gene matches. Germline V gene data show CDR1 as MGHDK and CDR2 as SYGVNS. The CDR3 bases are TGTGCCAGCAGTGTACTCGGGACAGCCGCCTACGAGCAGTACTTC. Translating it yields CASSVLGTAAYEQYF.

Details on this clone: This may be a read error: a much more frequent sequence differs by one nucleotide. The rearrangement uses TRBV6-5 and TRBJ1-2; maybe TRBD1 (5 bases). V lost 4 bases to trimming and J lost 5 bases, with 8 bases between them. CDR3 size: 12 residues. CDR1 and CDR2 from the germline V gene are MNHEY and SVGAGI. The CDR3 sequence: CASSFQGYGYTF. The CDR3 DNA reads as TGTGCCAGCAGTTTCCAGGGTTATGGCTACACCTTC.

The sample holds one count of this clone. This chain joins TRBV4-2 and TRBJ2-3, with D tentatively TRBD2 (6 bases). CDR3 length equals 15 residues. Trimming pared 0 bases from V and 3 bases from J, leaving 10 bases between. Germline V gene sequence: CDR1 LGHNA, CDR2 YNFKEQ. DNA of the CDR3: TGTGCCAGCAGCCAAGACGGGGGTAGAACAGATACGCAGTATTTT. Protein sequence: CASSQDGGRTDTQYF.

The rearrangement joins TRBV7-3 to TRBJ1-4, with 7 bases that match TRBD1. The germline CDR1 and CDR2 sequences are SGHTA and FQGTGA. V dropped 2 bases and J dropped 3; count of bases not matched to a gene: 3. The CDR3 contains 15 residues. DNA of the CDR3: TGTGCCAGCAGCTTATCCGGGACAGCTAATGAAAAACTGTTTTTT. This sequence encodes CASSLSGTANEKLFF.

This chain connects TRBV28 to TRBJ2-1; 8 bases are a match to TRBD2. The CDR3 has 14 amino acids. J was trimmed by 9 bases and V by 3 bases; bases with no gene match: 7. The germline CDR1 and CDR2 sequences are MDHEN and SYDVKM. The chain's CDR3 is CASSFPGGPSEQFF. The CDR3 bases are TGTGCCAGCAGTTTTCCGGGAGGGCCGAGTGAGCAGTTCTTC. The full variable domain, with the rest looked up from reference TRBV28 and TRBJ2-1, is DVKVTQSSRYLVKRTGEKVFLECVQDMDHENMFWYRQDPGLGLRLIYFSYDVKMKEKGDIPEGYSVSREKKERFSLILESASTNQTSMYLCASSFPGGPSEQFFGPGTRLTVL.

This clone was detected a few times. J is TRBJ2-1 and V is TRBV10-2, with 8 bases matching TRBD2. CDR3 size: 14 residues. Per the germline V gene, CDR1 is WSHSY and CDR2 is SAAADI. The V gene end was trimmed by 8 bases and the J gene end by 5 bases; junction bases not matched to a gene: 8. The DNA of the CDR3 is TGCGCCAGCGAACGCGGGGGGCCCAACAATGAGCAGTTCTTC. The encoded protein is CASERGGPNNEQFF.

The rearrangement joins TRBV9 to TRBJ2-3, with unresolved D. Trimming took off 5 bases at V and 6 bases at J, with 10 bases between the two ends. This CDR3 spans 12 amino acids. Germline V gene data show CDR1 as SGDLS and CDR2 as YYNGEE. The CDR3 is CASRGPADTQYF. CDR3 in DNA: TGTGCCAGCAGGGGCCCCGCCGATACGCAGTATTTT.

In its sample, this clone was seen a few times. J is TRBJ2-7 and V is TRBV20-1; weak D call: TRBD1 (6 bases). Germline-derived CDR1 and CDR2 are DFQATT and SNEGSKA (reference sequence). Trimming took 3 bases from V and 3 from J, leaving 9 bases between them. This CDR3 spans 12 amino acids. The DNA of the CDR3 is TGCAGTGCTAGTCGGGACAACTACGAGCAGTACTTC. It specifies CSASRDNYEQYF.